These 2 T cell receptor beta chains share one sample of origin, sequenced in a study of cytomegalovirus exposure and HLA in healthy donors. The PCR contained 60 Vbeta and 13 Jbeta primers. Libraries were prepared by immunoSEQ multiplex PCR; TCRdb keeps only in-frame clonotypes and omits some of them. The profile shows 95,000 to 150,000 clones, 80% of them singletons. Sample: PBMCs. These TCRs come from a man in his thirties or forties in good health and CMV-seropositive.

The J gene is TRBJ2-7, the V gene TRBV7-6; D is possibly TRBD2 (5 bases). Looked up from germline, CDR1 is SGHVS and CDR2 is FNYEAQ. There are 13 residues in the CDR3. V dropped 5 bases and J dropped 6 bases, with 14 bases sitting between them. CDR3 bases: TGTGCCAGCAGCCTCGGCCCTCGGGGCGAGCAGTACTTC. Amino acids: CASSLGPRGEQYF.

The CDR3 spells CASSFQPSSGGYNEQFF. In DNA, the CDR3 is TGCGCCAGCAGCTTCCAGCCCTCTAGCGGGGGGTACAATGAGCAGTTCTTC. This chain uses TRBV5-1 with TRBJ2-1, with 11 bases matching TRBD2. Losses at the gene ends were 2 bases for V and 4 bases for J; bases not matched to a gene: 8. The CDR3 runs 17 residues. Germline CDR1 SGHRS, CDR2 YFSETQ.